This note documents a single T cell receptor (beta chain) sequence. This specimen belongs to a study of blood T cell repertoires in COVID-19. Across the study: The samples span acute and convalescent COVID-19 from the United States, Italy and Spain. The cDNA or gDNA used as material had been derived from T cells, B-cell-depleted T cells, or PBMCs.

Authors' methods: How many nucleated cells were present was estimated from reference gene primer amplification. The protocol was immunoSEQ multiplex PCR, while the TCRdb copy is restricted to in-frame clones and leaves out a portion. V and J calls and clone size come straight from that table; D and trimming were deduced from the DNA. The sample includes about 64,000 clones, around 84% of them seen just once. The germline gives CDR1 MRHNA, CDR2 SNTAGT. The CDR3 is 15 residues long. V shed 6 bases, J shed 5 bases, and the junction held 12 bases outside the gene matches. The sequenced sample consisted of peripheral blood. This clonotype originated in a woman aged 55-70 years with acute or convalescent COVID-19. This chain connects TRBV6-4 to TRBJ2-5; 7 positions agree with TRBD1. CDR3 sequence reads: CASSLDAGGWETQYF. The DNA for the CDR3 is TGTGCCAGCAGCCTCGATGCAGGGGGTTGGGAGACCCAGTACTTC.